The TCR beta chain described here comes from a study of tumor-infiltrating lymphocytes in primary liver carcinoma. Study summary: Tumors measured roughly 4.2 to 11 cm and were stage T1-T3 N0M0. Sequencing of the samples generated roughly 3.65 to 7.5 million productive TCRbeta reads, with similar yields across tissue types.

Total RNA amounting to roughly 0.5 ug was the source from which TCR beta cDNA was made with a constant-region primer. Each TCR beta library was derived from three nested multiplex PCR rounds that employed slightly modified ARM-PCR. For approximately 10 cycles apiece, the opening two PCR rounds ran with TRBV1-TRBV30 forward primers and a C-beta reverse primer. Each CDR3 protein is one row after TCRdb ran MiXCR on the multiplex PCR reads. The sample yields 100,000 or so distinct CDR3 sequences, about 70% seen once. The CDR3 is made up of 15 amino acids. Germline V gene data show CDR1 as SQVTM and CDR2 as ANQGSEA. Co-extraction of RNA and DNA was performed on roughly 20-34 mg of unsorted bulk tissue. Comment on this clonotype: The conserved final phenylalanine or tryptophan is absent from the CDR3, which likely points to a read error.

The chain carries TRBV29-1 and TRBJ2-2; 10 bases align to TRBD2. The TCR originated in a woman in her fifties or sixties with primary liver carcinoma and hepatitis B virus infection. The sample consisted of liver tumor tissue from sampling region 2. Subset meaning: tumor region T2, inferior pole. For the CDR3, the DNA is TGCAGCGTAAAGGGACTAGCGACGAACACCGGGGAACTGTTTCTT. It yields the protein CSVKGLATNTGELFL.